This entry is about one T cell receptor beta chain. What it binds is unknown. Sequencing ends 3 residues short of the CDR3 end; the germline J gene provides the rest. The data originate from a study of T cell clonality in common variable immunodeficiency. Study-level findings and limits: Shared TCRbeta clones were fewer between CVID subjects than controls. Compared with healthy controls, CVID subjects showed increased TCRbeta clonality, mostly in about a third. Reportedly, TCR beta sequences from common variable immunodeficiency showed fewer deletions and N-nucleotide insertions.

This table comes from immunoSEQ multiplex PCR, and its TCRdb copy is limited to in-frame clones, with some not included. This sample has about 32,000 clones, each found more than once. There are 13 residues in the CDR3. Between the trimmed V and J ends, which lost 7 bases and 4 bases, there was a span of 13 bases. CDR1 is SNHLY and CDR2 is FYNNEI in the germline V gene. CVID meant reduced serum IgG, IgA and/or IgM plus specific antibody deficiency. The sequenced sample was peripheral blood mononuclear cells. This receptor was obtained from a human donor with common variable immunodeficiency. The chain combines TRBV2 with TRBJ1-1; D is ambiguous. The covered CDR3 bases are TGTGCCAGCAAGGCGGGTACGACCACTGAA. Protein sequence: CASKAGTTTE. The CDR3, in full, reads CASKAGTTTEAFF.